The present TCR beta chain was sequenced within a study of post-analysis software for immune sequencing data. The germline V and J ends were trimmed by 4 bases and 2 bases, with 10 bases remaining between them. Looked up from germline, CDR1 is DFQATT and CDR2 is SNEGSKA (reference sequence). The CDR3 sequence is 13 residues long. Study-wide points: TRBV5-6, TRBV5-1 and TRBV20-1 were among several TRBV segments more frequent in patients than controls.

Unique molecular identifiers had been added to the TCR beta cDNA libraries. TCRdb re-called the PCR reads through MiXCR, storing one row per CDR3 protein. The sample lists almost 700,000 distinct CDR3 sequences, approximately 60% seen once, with approximately 10% in the top ten. Details on this clonotype: Its matching antigen is unknown.

Sequencing was carried out using blood. The receptor comes from a girl aged 2-10 years with multiple sclerosis. The rearrangement joins TRBV20-1 to TRBJ2-3; the D gene is possibly TRBD2 (6 bases). CDR3 in DNA: TGCAGTGCTACCCGGGGGAACACAGATACGCAGTATTTT. As protein: CSATRGNTDTQYF.